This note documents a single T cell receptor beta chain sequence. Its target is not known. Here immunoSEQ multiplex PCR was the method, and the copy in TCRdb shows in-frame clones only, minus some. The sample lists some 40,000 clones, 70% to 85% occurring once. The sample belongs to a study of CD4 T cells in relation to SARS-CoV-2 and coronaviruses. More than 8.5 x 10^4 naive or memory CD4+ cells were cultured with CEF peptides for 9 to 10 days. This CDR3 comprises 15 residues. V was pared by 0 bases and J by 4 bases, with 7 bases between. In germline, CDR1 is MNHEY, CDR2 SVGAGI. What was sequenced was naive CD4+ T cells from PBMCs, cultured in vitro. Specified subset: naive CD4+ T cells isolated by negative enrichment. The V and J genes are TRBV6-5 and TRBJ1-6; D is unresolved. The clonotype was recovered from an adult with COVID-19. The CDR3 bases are TGTGCCAGCAGTTACTCTGGTCGTTATAATTCACCCCTCCACTTT. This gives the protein CASSYSGRYNSPLHF.